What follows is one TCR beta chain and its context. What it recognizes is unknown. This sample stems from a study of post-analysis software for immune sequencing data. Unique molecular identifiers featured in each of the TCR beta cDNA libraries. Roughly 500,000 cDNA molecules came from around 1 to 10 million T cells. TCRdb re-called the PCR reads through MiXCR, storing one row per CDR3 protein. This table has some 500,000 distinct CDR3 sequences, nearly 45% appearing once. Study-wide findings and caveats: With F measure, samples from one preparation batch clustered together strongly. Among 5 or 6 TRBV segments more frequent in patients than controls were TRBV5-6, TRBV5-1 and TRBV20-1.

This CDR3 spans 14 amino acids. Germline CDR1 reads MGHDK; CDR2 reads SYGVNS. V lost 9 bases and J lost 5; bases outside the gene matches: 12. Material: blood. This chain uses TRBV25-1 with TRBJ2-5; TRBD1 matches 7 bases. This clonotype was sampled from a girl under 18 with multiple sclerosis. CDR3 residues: CASRGAGGQETQYF. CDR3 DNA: TGTGCCAGTCGTGGGGCTGGGGGACAGGAGACCCAGTACTTC.